Given below is one T cell receptor beta chain in context. This clonotype was counted only a few times. What antigen it recognizes has not been identified. No base quality information exists; no much larger clone differs at one position. TCR beta CDR3 regions were amplified from RNA transcripts. The TCR CDR3 was subjected to a first round of RT-PCR using the HTBI primer set and the Qiagen OneStep RT-PCR kit. Libraries were constructed in a second round of multiplex PCR, after which size selection and purification were carried out. The libraries were sequenced on an Illumina HiSeq2000 using paired-end 100 bp reads. For the original study's pipeline: SOAPnuke was used to process the raw data, removing reads that contained adapters or uncalled bases, had a mean Phred below 15, or lacked an exact match to the constant primer or identifier. High-quality paired reads were merged using COPE v1.2.5, and each unique nucleotide sequence was defined as a clonotype. Clonotypes were aligned to IMGT TRBV, TRBD and TRBJ reference segments using MiTCR v1.1. Analysis was restricted to V-J combinations with a frequency above 0.0001, which covered roughly 99% of repertoires. The TCS score was defined as F50 (clonal expansion) divided by E x V (chaos), with BLOSUM62-based TCRdist calculated between CDR3 peptides within each V-J. Welch's t-statistics and random forest reduced several hundred V-J features to 10 to 15, which were used in a naive Bayes classifier (R e1071). TCRdb reworked the public reads: Q25 trimming with fastp, MiXCR clone assembly, productive beta chains retained. Each entry merges the rows of one CDR3 protein and shows their most common DNA and genes. The V and J calls shown here were made by TCRdb, not taken from the authors' results. The sample includes under 500,000 distinct CDR3 sequences, with over 13% observed a single time. The biggest ten clones account for around 28% of the sample.

This sample is part of a study of T cells in Graves' hyperthyroidism and ophthalmopathy (dated by TCRdb to the late 2010s). With respect to the entire study: Peripheral blood samples were taken at initial diagnosis, before any treatment was given. TCR V-J signatures able to tell the groups apart were searched for in a discovery cohort of 90 to 100 patients, of whom more than 40 had Graves' ophthalmopathy and around 56 had stable Graves' hyperthyroidism. Whether ophthalmopathy could be predicted prospectively was tested in an independent validation cohort made up of roughly 20 hyperthyroidism patients plus 17 patients who later progressed to ophthalmopathy. The 75 to 100 discovery patients were divided at random into training and test sets in a 7:3 ratio. In addition, the study compared T-cell repertoires in thyroid tissue and in blood from roughly 6 Graves' hyperthyroidism patients. After sampling, hyperthyroidism patients received methimazole starting at 30 mg daily, and ophthalmopathy patients received high-dose intravenous methylprednisolone. The paper reports TCR Vbeta CDR3 sequencing of more than 120 peripheral blood samples: fewer than 50 ophthalmopathy, over 70 hyperthyroidism and approximately 17 progressor patients.

CDR1 and CDR2 (MGHRA, YSYEKL) derive from the germline V gene. At the junction V is shortened by 4 bases and J by 5 bases, with 18 bases in between. The CDR3 covers 16 residues, taking in both the cysteine and the phenylalanine. Only the CDR3 part of the read is kept: 48 bases, read in frame from the first base. Study-level results and caveats: Sample size was not statistically predetermined, and investigators were not blinded to group allocation. In validation, the model predicted progression to ophthalmopathy a median of about 6.5 months before onset, with about 64% sensitivity and around 76% specificity. Most expanded thyroid clonotypes (frequency above 0.001) were also detected in blood, suggesting blood repertoires may reflect thyroid immune responses. A model built on a 13 V-J signature distinguished ophthalmopathy from stable hyperthyroidism, reaching about 88% sensitivity and 81% to 83% specificity in cross-validation and 80%/75% in testing.

Ophthalmopathy patients had moderately to severely active disease, Clinical Activity Score of at least 3, NOSPECS grade of at least 4, and duration under 3 months. The study excluded patients with uncontrolled infections, other autoimmune diseases, pregnancy or lactation. Clinical symptoms, serum thyroxine and TRAb, thyroid ultrasound, and orbital computed tomography formed the basis for the diagnoses. Ficoll-Paque density gradient centrifugation was used to isolate PBMCs from 8 to 10 ml of fresh peripheral blood. Total RNA was extracted using Trizol reagent, and RNA quality was assessed on an Agilent 2100 Bioanalyzer.

Sequencing used blood. This receptor was obtained from a man in his fifties or sixties with Graves' ophthalmopathy. This chain joins TRBV4-1 to TRBJ2-1; TRBD2 is a weak D gene call, 5 bases matching. The CDR3 region: CASSLRVLSPNNEQFF. The DNA reads TGCGCCAGCAGCCTGAGGGTACTCTCCCCAAACAATGAGCAGTTCTTC.